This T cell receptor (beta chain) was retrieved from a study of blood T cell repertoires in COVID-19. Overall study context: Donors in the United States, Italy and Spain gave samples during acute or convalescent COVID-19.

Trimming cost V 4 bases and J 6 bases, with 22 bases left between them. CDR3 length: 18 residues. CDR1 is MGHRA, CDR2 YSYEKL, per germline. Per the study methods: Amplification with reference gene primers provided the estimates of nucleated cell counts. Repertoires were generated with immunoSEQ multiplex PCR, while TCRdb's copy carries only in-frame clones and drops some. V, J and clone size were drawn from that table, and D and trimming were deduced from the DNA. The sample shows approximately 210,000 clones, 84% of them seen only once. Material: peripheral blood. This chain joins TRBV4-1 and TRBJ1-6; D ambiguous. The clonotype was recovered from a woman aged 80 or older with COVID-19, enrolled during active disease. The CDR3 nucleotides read TGCGCCAGCAGCCCCCTTGGCCCGTCAGGTTTGGGTAATTCACCCCTCCACTTT. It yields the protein CASSPLGPSGLGNSPLHF.